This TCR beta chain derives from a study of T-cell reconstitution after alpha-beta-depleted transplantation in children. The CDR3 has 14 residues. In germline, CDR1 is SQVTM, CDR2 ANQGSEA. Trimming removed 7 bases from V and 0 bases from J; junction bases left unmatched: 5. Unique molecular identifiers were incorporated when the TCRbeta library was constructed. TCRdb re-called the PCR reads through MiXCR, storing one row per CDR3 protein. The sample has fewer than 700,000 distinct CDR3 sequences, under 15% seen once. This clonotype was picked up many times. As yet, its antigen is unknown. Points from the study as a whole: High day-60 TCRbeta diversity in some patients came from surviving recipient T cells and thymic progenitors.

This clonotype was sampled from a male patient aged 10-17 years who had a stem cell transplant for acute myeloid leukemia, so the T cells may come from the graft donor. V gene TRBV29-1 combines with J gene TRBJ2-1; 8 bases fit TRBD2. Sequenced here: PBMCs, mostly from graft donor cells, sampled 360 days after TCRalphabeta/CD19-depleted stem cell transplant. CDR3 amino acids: CSGALAGSYNEQFF. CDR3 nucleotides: TGCAGCGGAGCGCTAGCGGGCTCCTACAATGAGCAGTTCTTC.